What follows is one T cell receptor beta chain and its context. This clone's antigen is unknown. There are no base qualities to consult, and no much larger clone falls within one base. Library preparation was by 5' RACE. The instrument given in TCRdb is Illumina HiSeq 2500. A second PCR of roughly 6 to 11 cycles was run with a J-beta primer mix and a sample-barcoded 5' primer. A template-switch 5' adaptor carrying 12 random nucleotides introduced a unique molecular identifier onto each TCR beta cDNA molecule. Each sample yielded at least 2.5 million CDR3-containing paired-end reads. All of the RNA was converted into first-strand cDNA using the Mint cDNA synthesis kit, with a TRBC-specific oligonucleotide serving as the primer. Following uracil-DNA glycosylase treatment, a first 18-cycle PCR with universal primers M1SS and BC2_uni_R was performed on all cDNA. The study's processing was this. For normalization, 1 million high-quality reads, each with a distinct molecular identifier, were randomly selected from each sample. Instead of being binned into consensus sequences, reads that shared molecular identifiers were thrown out. MiTCR, run with a Q25 quality threshold and the strictest error-elimination algorithm, handled CDR3 identification, clonotype clustering and error correction. A nonparametric unseen species model with Euler transformation was used to estimate lower-bound total TCR beta diversity. TCRdb handled the public reads itself, with Q25 trimming in fastp and clone calling in MiXCR, and kept productive beta chains. Each CDR3 protein appears once, grouped with its most common genes and DNA. The V and J calls were not made by the authors but by TCRdb's processing. The sample table holds fewer than 900,000 distinct CDR3 sequences, of which roughly two fifths were seen once. 20% to 25% of the sample is held by the ten biggest clonotypes.

These data are taken from a study of blood T cells in healthy people across ages (dated by TCRdb to about 2015). The study in broad terms: In model experiments, roughly one uniquely barcoded TCR beta cDNA molecule per two T cells was captured by template switching. Using deep sequencing normalized with unique cDNA molecular identifiers, the study measured how TCR beta repertoire diversity changes with age. The donors were divided into four age groups: young (average around 15 years), middle-aged (roughly 42), aged (roughly 66) and long-lived (nearly 85). To avoid experimental bias, donors of different ages were distributed randomly across sequencing lanes. The study analyzed two additional independent replicas of 1 million unique cDNA reads from the same blood draw for two donors, one aged 18 to 30 and one aged 80 or older. Overall study outcomes, separate from this receptor: Estimates of total diversity based on one million sequenced T cells were regarded as lower bounds and as underestimates. Because the CMV infection status of the donors was unknown, age-related changes in expanded clonotypes may potentially have been confounded. The percentage of naive T cells measured by flow cytometry correlated strongly with observed TCR beta diversity. Bulk unsorted PBMC profiling prevented conclusive comparison of naive and antigen-experienced compartments. Observed TCR beta diversity per million T cells fell roughly linearly with age, and a significant reduction was already apparent by age roughly 40. Compared with the aged group, more naive CD4+ T cells, fewer expanded clones and increased TCR diversity were shown by the long-lived group, suggesting age selection.

As encoded in the germline V gene, CDR1 is SGHAT while CDR2 is FQNNGV. Reading from cysteine to phenylalanine, the CDR3 counts 15 amino acids. Just the 45-base CDR3 DNA is kept, in frame starting at base 1. The donors were under 40 Caucasian individuals from Russia, aged about 6 to 95 years, who were systemically healthy. Each donor gave ten milliliters of peripheral blood, collected into EDTA-treated Vacutainer tubes. Ficoll-Paque density-gradient centrifugation was used to isolate PBMCs, with at least 6 million per sample. Trizol reagent was used to extract total RNA from PBMCs, with at least 5 micrograms per sample. Naive CD45RAhigh/CD27high T cell percentages were measured by flow cytometry on a PBMC aliquot from every donor.

What was sequenced was blood. The sequence joins TRBV11-2 to TRBJ2-5, with the D gene uncertain. Near its end, the DNA agrees better with TRBJ2-7, so the J call may be wrong. The receptor comes from a woman aged 60-75 years in good health. CDR3 sequence: CASSLGLYTNYEQYF. The nucleotide sequence is given as TGTGCCAGCAGCTTAGGGCTATACACCAACTACGAGCAGTACTTC.